This T cell receptor (beta chain) appears in the sequencing data of a study of blood T cell repertoires in COVID-19. The germline CDR1 and CDR2 sequences are LNHDA and SQIVND (reference sequence). The V gene end was trimmed by 3 bases and the J gene end by 2 bases; junction bases not matched to a gene: 0. CDR3 length: 14 residues. TCRdb keeps only in-frame clones here, not all; method: immunoSEQ multiplex PCR. The data contain 410,000 or so clones, around 89% of them singletons. This clone was detected many times. Sample: peripheral blood. The rearrangement links TRBV19 to TRBJ1-2; TRBD1 aligns across 10 bases. The origin of this receptor is a woman in her thirties or forties with COVID-19, enrolled during active disease. The CDR3 spells CASSMGQGNYGYTF. In DNA, the CDR3 is TGTGCCAGTAGTATGGGACAGGGGAACTATGGCTACACCTTC.